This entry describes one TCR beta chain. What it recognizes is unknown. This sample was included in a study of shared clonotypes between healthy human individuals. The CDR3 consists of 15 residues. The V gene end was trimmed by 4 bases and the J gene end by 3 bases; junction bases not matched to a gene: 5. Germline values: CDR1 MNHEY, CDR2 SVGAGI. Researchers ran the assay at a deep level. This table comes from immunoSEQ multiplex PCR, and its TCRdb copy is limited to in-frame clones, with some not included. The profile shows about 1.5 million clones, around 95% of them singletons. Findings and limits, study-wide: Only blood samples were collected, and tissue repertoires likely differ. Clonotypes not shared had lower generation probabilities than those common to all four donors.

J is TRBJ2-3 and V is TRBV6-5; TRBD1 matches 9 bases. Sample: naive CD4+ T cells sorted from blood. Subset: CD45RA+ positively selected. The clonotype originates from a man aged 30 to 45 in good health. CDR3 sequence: CASSSPGTGTDTQYF. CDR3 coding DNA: TGTGCCAGCAGTTCGCCCGGGACAGGGACAGATACGCAGTATTTT.